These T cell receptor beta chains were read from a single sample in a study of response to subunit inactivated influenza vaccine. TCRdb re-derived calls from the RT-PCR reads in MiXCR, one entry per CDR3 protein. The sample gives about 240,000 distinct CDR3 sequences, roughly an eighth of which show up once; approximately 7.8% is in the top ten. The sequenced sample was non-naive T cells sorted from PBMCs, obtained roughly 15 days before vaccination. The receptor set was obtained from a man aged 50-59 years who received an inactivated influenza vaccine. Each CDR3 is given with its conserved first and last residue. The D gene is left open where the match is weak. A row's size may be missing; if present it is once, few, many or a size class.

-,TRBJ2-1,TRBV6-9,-,CAGPGARYNEQFF,TGTGCCGGTCCGGGGGCCCGCTACAATGAGCAGTTCTTC
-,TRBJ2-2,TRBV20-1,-,CRGFPGELFF,TGCAGGGGATTTCCCGGGGAGCTGTTTTTT
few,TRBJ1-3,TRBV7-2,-,CASSLGGTLDRTIYF,TGTGCCAGCAGCTTGGGGGGGACGCTCGACCGCACCATATATTTT
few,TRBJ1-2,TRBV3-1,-,CASSQEKGNGYTF,TGTGCCAGCAGCCAAGAGAAAGGGAATGGCTACACCTTC
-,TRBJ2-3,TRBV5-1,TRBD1,CASRLRTGGEGTQYF,TGCGCCAGCAGACTAAGGACAGGGGGAGAGGGTACGCAGTATTTT
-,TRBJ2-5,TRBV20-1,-,CSSPRPAPVETQYF,TGCAGTTCTCCTCGGCCTGCGCCGGTGGAGACCCAGTACTTC
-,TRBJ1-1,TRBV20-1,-,CSARATVNAEAFF,TGCAGTGCTAGAGCGACGGTTAATGCTGAAGCTTTCTTT
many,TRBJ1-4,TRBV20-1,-,CSARDSRARGKLFF,TGCAGTGCTAGAGATAGTAGGGCCCGAGGAAAACTGTTTTTT
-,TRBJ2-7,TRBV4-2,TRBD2,CASRAGLGGLYEQYF,TGTGCCAGCAGAGCGGGACTAGGCGGGTTGTACGAGCAGTACTTC
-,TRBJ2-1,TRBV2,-,CASSVNRDNEQFF,TGTGCCAGCAGTGTTAACAGGGACAATGAGCAGTTCTTC
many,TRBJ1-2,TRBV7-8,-,CASSLDSGVAYGYTF,TGTGCCAGCAGCTTAGACTCAGGGGTGGCCTATGGCTACACCTTC
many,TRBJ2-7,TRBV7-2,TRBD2,CASSLATSGGPPIYEQYF,TGTGCCAGCAGCTTAGCGACTAGCGGGGGCCCTCCCATATACGAGCAGTACTTC
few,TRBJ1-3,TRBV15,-,CATSRGREAGNTIYF,TGTGCCACCAGCAGAGGGAGGGAAGCGGGAAACACCATATATTTT
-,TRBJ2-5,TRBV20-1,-,CSASTPGQETQYF,TGCAGTGCTAGTACACCGGGACAAGAGACCCAGTACTTC
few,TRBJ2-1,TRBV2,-,CASSEVGEQFF,TGTGCCAGCAGTGAAGTGGGTGAGCAGTTCTTC
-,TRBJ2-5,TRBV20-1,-,CSARRENWETQYF,TGCAGTGCTAGAAGGGAGAATTGGGAGACCCAGTACTTC
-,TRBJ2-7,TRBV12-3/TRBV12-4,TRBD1,CASSLGTVYEQYF,TGTGCCAGCAGTTTGGGGACAGTCTACGAGCAGTACTTC
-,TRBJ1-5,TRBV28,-,CASSQMKPQHF,TGTGCCAGCAGTCAAATGAAGCCCCAGCATTTT
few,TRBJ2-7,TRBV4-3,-,CASSQDLGGTYEQYF,TGCGCCAGCAGCCAAGATTTAGGGGGGACCTACGAGCAGTACTTC
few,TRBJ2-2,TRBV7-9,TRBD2,CASSPSSGINTGELFF,TGTGCCAGCAGCCCGTCTAGCGGGATTAACACCGGGGAGCTGTTTTTT
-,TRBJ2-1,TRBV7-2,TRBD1,CASSSITGQVYNEQFF,TGTGCCAGCAGCAGCATAACGGGACAGGTCTACAATGAGCAGTTCTTC
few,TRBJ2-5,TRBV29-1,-,CSVGEETQYF,TGCAGCGTTGGGGAAGAGACCCAGTACTTC
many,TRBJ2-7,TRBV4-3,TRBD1,CASSQEWDREPYEQYF,TGCGCCAGCAGCCAAGAATGGGACAGGGAACCCTACGAGCAGTACTTC
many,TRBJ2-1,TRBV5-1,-,CASQLLTSYNEQFF,TGCGCCAGCCAACTTCTGACCTCCTACAATGAGCAGTTCTTC
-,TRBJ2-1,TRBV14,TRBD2,CASSQEWRGVYNEQFF,TGTGCCAGCAGCCAAGAATGGCGGGGGGTCTACAATGAGCAGTTCTTC
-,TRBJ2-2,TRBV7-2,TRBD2,CASSPRTSGGAGELFF,TGTGCCAGCAGCCCTCGGACTAGCGGGGGGGCCGGGGAGCTGTTTTTT
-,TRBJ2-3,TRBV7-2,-,CASSSPASTDTQYF,TGTGCCAGCAGCTCCCCAGCGAGCACAGATACGCAGTATTTT
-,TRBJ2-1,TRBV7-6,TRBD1,CASSRTGQGANEQFF,TGTGCCAGCAGCCGAACGGGACAGGGGGCTAATGAGCAGTTCTTC
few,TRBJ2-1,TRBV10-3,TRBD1,CAISSGTGYNEQFF,TGTGCCATCAGCTCCGGGACAGGGTACAATGAGCAGTTCTTC
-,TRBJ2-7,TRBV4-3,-,CASSQDGQDWNEQYF,TGCGCCAGCAGCCAAGATGGGCAGGATTGGAACGAGCAGTACTTC